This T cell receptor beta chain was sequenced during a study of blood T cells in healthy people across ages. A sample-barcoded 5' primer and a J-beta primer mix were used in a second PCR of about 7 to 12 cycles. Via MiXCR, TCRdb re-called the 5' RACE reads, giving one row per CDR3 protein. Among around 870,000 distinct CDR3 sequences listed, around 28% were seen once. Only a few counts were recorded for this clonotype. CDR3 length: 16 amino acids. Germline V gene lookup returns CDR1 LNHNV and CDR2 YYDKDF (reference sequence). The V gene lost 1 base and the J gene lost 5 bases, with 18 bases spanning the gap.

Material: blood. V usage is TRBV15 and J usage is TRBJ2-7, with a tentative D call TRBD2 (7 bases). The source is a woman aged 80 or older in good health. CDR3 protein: CATSRGFGGGLNEQYF. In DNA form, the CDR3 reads TGTGCCACCAGCAGAGGATTTGGGGGGGGCCTCAACGAGCAGTACTTC.